Included here is one T cell receptor (beta chain) sequence, with context. Its antigen remains unidentified. The V and J ends lost 4 bases and 0 bases, in that order; junction bases with no gene match: 12. CDR3 length equals 18 residues. CDR1 is SGDLS and CDR2 is YYNGEE in the germline V gene. Vbeta (60) and Jbeta (13) primers were used in the PCR. Measured with immunoSEQ multiplex PCR; TCRdb has only the in-frame clones, and not every one. This sample's clone table lists over 100,000 clones. The donors comprised healthy bone marrow donors. These data come from a study of cytomegalovirus exposure and HLA in healthy donors. Study information: Prior work identified 120 million or so unique TCR beta sequences in 150 million to 200 million T cells. Study-wide findings and caveats: Prior analysis indicated that the majority of TCR beta V segments exhibited productivity approximately 87% or approximately 30% of the time.

Sequences were obtained from PBMCs. The chain employs TRBV9 and TRBJ1-5, with 8 bases lining up with TRBD1. This clonotype was sampled from a man in his forties in good health and CMV-seropositive. The DNA of the CDR3 is TGTGCCAGCAGCATCAGGGGGCCTCACAAGTATAGCAATCAGCCCCAGCATTTT. This sequence encodes CASSIRGPHKYSNQPQHF.